This T cell receptor beta chain was sequenced for a study of OX40 agonist ivuxolimab in advanced cancers. In the study overall: Ivuxolimab was a fully human IgG2 agonistic monoclonal antibody targeting the costimulatory receptor OX40 (CD134). Intravenous ivuxolimab was administered to patients every 2 weeks at six dose levels: 0.01, 0.1, 0.3, 1.5, 3 and 10 mg/kg. Among the approximately 54 dose-escalation patients, approximately 20 had hepatocellular carcinoma, roughly 15 melanoma, 9 renal cell carcinoma and 9 head and neck cancer. A male proportion of 75% to 85% and a mean age of around 60 years, ranging from about 20 to 79, were recorded for the dose-escalation cohort. Prior anti-PD-1, anti-PD-L1 or anti-CTLA-4 therapy was permitted, and 30% to 45% of dose-escalation patients had received checkpoint inhibitors. Partial responses were achieved by three dose-escalation patients, of whom one had hepatocellular carcinoma and two had cutaneous melanoma. Peripheral TCRbeta sequencing was intended to test whether TCR sequence diversity was altered and clonal T-cell expansion was caused by ivuxolimab. The paper reports the monotherapy dose-escalation portion (N of about 54 patients) of the phase I ivuxolimab trial. Points the paper makes about the study in general: The antigen specificity of the peripheral T cells that underwent clonal expansion was not determined. Clonal expansion of both CD4+ and CD8+ blood T cells was observed from baseline to week 6 at doses 0.1 to 3.0 mg/kg. Low levels of normalized T-cell clonal expansion were also seen in some patients who did not respond. Partial responders in the 0.1-3.0 mg/kg groups had among the lowest normalized peripheral clonal expansion, especially among CD8+ T cells. After ivuxolimab, more expanded clones were found on average in CD8+ T cells than in CD4+ T cells.

In the germline V gene (reference sequence), CDR1 corresponds to GTSNPN and CDR2 to SVGIG. The CDR3 measures 13 amino acids from cysteine to phenylalanine. Only the CDR3 DNA is retained, 39 bases long and in frame from the first base. V is trimmed back by 2 bases and J by 5 bases, and the junction contains 0 bases that no gene match accounts for. Genomic DNA was isolated from the sorted cells so that the TCRbeta CDR3 region could be sequenced. The immunoSEQ Assay was used for sequencing of TCRbeta CDR3 regions. Held by TCRdb, this immuneACCESS table contains in-frame sequences only and omits some clones. Under half of the omission traces to an unresolved V gene where checked; the cause of the rest is unknown. This sample has some 48,000 clones in its table, and around 84% of those were observed once. 1.9% of the sample lies in the top ten. Patients with autoimmune disease history or receiving systemic immunosuppression were excluded from the trial. Peripheral blood for TCR sequencing was drawn from every dose cohort at baseline, at cycle 4 day 1 and at cycle 7 day 1. The samples were taken from a phase I, first-in-human, multicenter, open-label dose-escalation trial of ivuxolimab. Adults with locally advanced or metastatic melanoma, renal cell carcinoma, hepatocellular carcinoma or head and neck squamous cell carcinoma were enrolled in the trial. Before TCR sequencing, CD4+ T cells and CD8+ T cells were sorted from peripheral blood as separate populations.

As for this clone: Its specific antigen is unknown. No base quality values were provided; no much bigger clone lies one nucleotide off.

The rearrangement combines TRBV30 with TRBJ2-1, with 10 bases in between that match TRBD2. Source: CD4+ or CD8+ T cells sorted from blood, taken in a trial of the OX40 agonist ivuxolimab. This clonotype was sampled from an adult with an advanced solid tumor such as melanoma, head and neck, liver or kidney cancer. The CDR3 protein is CAWSSGGDNEQFF. The nucleotides read TGTGCCTGGAGTAGCGGGGGGGACAATGAGCAGTTCTTC.